This T cell receptor (beta chain) was sequenced during a study of blood T cell repertoires in COVID-19. Study context: PBMCs, B-cell-depleted T cells, or T cells were the source of the cDNA or gDNA that made up the material.

The junction had 7 bases not matched to a gene; V was cut back by 4 bases and J by 3 bases. This CDR3 spans 16 amino acids. Germline V lookup: CDR1 LGHDT, CDR2 YNNKEL (reference sequence). Original analysis: Nucleated cell number was recorded as an estimate derived from reference gene primer amplification. Repertoires were generated with immunoSEQ multiplex PCR, while TCRdb's copy carries only in-frame clones and drops some. V, J and clone size reflect that table, while D and trimming were determined from the DNA. The repertoire includes roughly 26,000 clones, around 65% of them detected once, and 7.3% sits in the top ten.

This TCR came from a man aged 55-75 years with active or convalescent COVID-19. The material sequenced was peripheral blood. V gene TRBV3-1 (or the pseudogene TRBV3-2) combines with J gene TRBJ1-5; 9 bases are shared with TRBD1. CDR3 sequence reads: CASSPSTGGINQPQHF. CDR3 DNA: TGTGCCAGCAGCCCCTCGACAGGGGGGATCAATCAGCCCCAGCATTTT.